This T cell receptor beta chain originates from a study of blood T cell repertoires in COVID-19. In the original processing: By means of reference gene primer amplification, nucleated cell counts were estimated. The data were produced by immunoSEQ multiplex PCR, yet TCRdb's version contains in-frame clones alone and is incomplete. The V and J calls and clone size are taken from that table; D and trimming were inferred from the DNA. The table shows 150,000 to 200,000 clones, with 84% occurring only once. Trimming cost V 5 bases and J 4 bases, with 11 bases left between them. This CDR3 is 13 amino acids long.

This clonotype was sampled from a woman aged 80 or over with acute or convalescent COVID-19. Sequenced sample: peripheral blood. The gene calls are TRBV12-3 or TRBV12-4 and TRBJ1-2; unclear D gene. Here the CDR3 reads CASSAIAGYGYTF. CDR3 nucleotide sequence: TGTGCCAGCAGTGCTATAGCGGGCTATGGCTACACCTTC.